This T cell receptor beta chain was obtained from a study of glioma-infiltrating T cells. With regard to this clonotype: What it recognizes is unknown.

The study's findings and limits: A blood CDR3 motif signature was depleted in highly divergent patients.

Trimming removed 1 base from V and 5 bases from J; junction bases left unmatched: 17. The V gene's germline CDR1 is KGHSH and CDR2 LQKENI. The CDR3 totals 19 residues. Using RNA template, CDR3s of TCR alpha and beta were amplified with iRepertoire arm-PCR. TCRdb analysed the multiplex PCR reads with MiXCR anew, one entry per CDR3 protein. The sample holds 300,000 to 450,000 distinct CDR3 sequences, roughly two fifths seen once. The sequencing sample was made of glioma tissue, nonneoplastic brain tissue, or PBMCs (not recorded which). This sequence joins TRBV18 and TRBJ2-5; 9 bases line up with TRBD2. This TCR was recovered from a human donor with low-grade glioma or glioblastoma, undergoing nonglioma brain surgery, or in good health (not recorded which). CDR3 DNA sequence: TGTGCCAGCTCACCACGGGTAGCGGGAGTACGAAAGTCAGTCGAGACCCAGTACTTC. Amino acids: CASSPRVAGVRKSVETQYF.